The 26 T cell receptor beta chains given below trace back to one sample, sequenced in a study of T cell changes during pregnancy in multiple sclerosis. Here immunoSEQ multiplex PCR was the method, and the copy in TCRdb shows in-frame clones only, minus some. The table lists about 130,000 clones, about 96% of them singletons. The source was peripheral blood, collected after pregnancy. The receptors were gathered from a female donor with multiple sclerosis, enrolled in a pregnancy study.

V usage is TRBV27 and J usage is TRBJ2-3; 10 nucleotides agree with TRBD1. Germline assignment: CDR1 MNHEY and CDR2 SMNVEV (reference sequence). Trimming cost V 6 bases and J 2 bases; bases outside gene matches: 5. The CDR3 loop spans 15 amino acids. The CDR3 protein is CASSRGTGDTDTQYF. CDR3 sequence (DNA): TGTGCCAGCAGCCGTGGGACAGGGGACACAGATACGCAGTATTTT.

CDR3 amino acids: CASSVGGFSYEQYF. The DNA for the CDR3 is TGTGCCAGCAGCGTAGGGGGCTTCTCCTACGAGCAGTACTTC. The chain recombines TRBV9 with TRBJ2-7, with D perhaps TRBD1 (5 bases). The V end lost 0 bases, the J end lost 0 bases, and 7 bases lay between the germline ends. There are 14 residues in the CDR3. Germline CDR1 SGDLS, CDR2 YYNGEE.

The V gene is TRBV5-4, the J gene TRBJ1-1; D possibly corresponds to TRBD1 (5 bases). V lost 3 bases and J 0 bases, leaving 6 bases between the germline ends. The CDR3 length is 13 residues. Germline CDR1 SGHNT, CDR2 YYREEE (reference sequence). Written as DNA, the CDR3 is TGTGCCAGCAGCTCCAGGGTGAACACTGAAGCTTTCTTT. Its translation: CASSSRVNTEAFF. The whole variable domain, filled in from reference TRBV5-4 and TRBJ1-1, reads ETGVTQSPTHLIKTRGQQVTLRCSSQSGHNTVSWYQQALGQGPQFIFQYYREEENGRGNFPPRFSGLQFPNYSSELNVNALELDDSALYLCASSSRVNTEAFFGQGTRLTVV.

The chain uses TRBV28 and TRBJ2-7, with a possible D match to TRBD1 (5 bases). Per the germline V gene, CDR1 is MDHEN and CDR2 is SYDVKM. This CDR3 is built from 13 residues. V lost 4 bases and J 2 bases, leaving 9 bases between the germline ends. CDR3 nucleotide sequence: TGTGCCAGCAGTTCACCGACAGCCTACGAGCAGTACTTC. Amino acid sequence: CASSSPTAYEQYF.

The CDR3 protein is CASSRTGGSNQPQHF. The CDR3 nucleotides read TGTGCCAGCAGCCGTACGGGAGGGAGCAATCAGCCCCAGCATTTT. The rearrangement joins TRBV5-4 to TRBJ1-5; D is uncertain. The CDR3 loop spans 15 amino acids. Trimming shortened V by 4 bases and J by 1 base, and 12 bases separated the two germline ends. CDR1 and CDR2 (germline): SGHNT, YYREEE (reference sequence).

The CDR3 nucleotides are TGTGCCAGCACTAGAACTGGGGCAGCCACCTACGAGCAGTACTTC. It specifies CASTRTGAATYEQYF. The rearrangement links TRBV28 to TRBJ2-7; D possibly corresponds to TRBD1 (5 bases). V lost 7 bases, J lost 2 bases, and 18 bases lay in between. The length of the CDR3 is 15 residues. Germline assignment: CDR1 MDHEN and CDR2 SYDVKM.

The rearrangement joins TRBV6-1 to TRBJ2-1; 8 positions match TRBD1. This CDR3 contains 15 residues. CDR1 and CDR2 (germline): MNHNS, SASEGT. V lost 3 bases and J lost 7; bases outside the gene matches: 8. CDR3 sequence: CASSDDDRGVNEQFF. CDR3 bases: TGTGCCAGCAGTGATGACGACAGGGGCGTGAATGAGCAGTTCTTC.

This clone was counted once. V gene TRBV6-5 combines with J gene TRBJ2-7; maybe TRBD2 (5 bases). CDR1 is MNHEY, CDR2 SVGAGI, per germline. The CDR3 has 15 amino acids. Trimming removed 5 bases at V and 4 bases at J, with 18 bases between. This CDR3 reads CASSHAGVALYEQYF. CDR3 sequence (DNA): TGTGCCAGCAGTCACGCCGGGGTTGCGCTTTACGAGCAGTACTTC.

The genes are TRBV28 and TRBJ2-1; possibly TRBD2 for D (6 bases). Trimming left V 6 bases short and J 9 bases short, with 18 bases between. Germline loops: CDR1 MDHEN, CDR2 SYDVKM. This CDR3 has 14 amino acids. The CDR3 bases are TGTGCCAGCAGCTCACGACTAGTCGCCGGTGAGCAGTTCTTC. Its protein is CASSSRLVAGEQFF.

The chain joins TRBV28 to TRBJ1-5; 9 nucleotides line up with TRBD1. Germline V gives CDR1 MDHEN, CDR2 SYDVKM. CDR3 length: 19 residues. The V and J ends lost 5 bases and 4 bases, in that order; junction bases with no gene match: 18. The CDR3 is CASSTGQGGGGSLNQPQHF. CDR3 nucleotide sequence: TGTGCCAGCAGTACGGGACAGGGAGGAGGGGGGTCCTTAAATCAGCCCCAGCATTTT. The full variable domain, its missing parts supplied by reference TRBV28 and TRBJ1-5, is DVKVTQSSRYLVKRTGEKVFLECVQDMDHENMFWYRQDPGLGLRLIYFSYDVKMKEKGDIPEGYSVSREKKERFSLILESASTNQTSMYLCASSTGQGGGGSLNQPQHFGDGTRLSIL.

The V call is TRBV5-6, the J call TRBJ2-5; 9 bases map to TRBD1. The CDR3 consists of 14 residues. V dropped 3 bases and J dropped 2; count of bases not matched to a gene: 2. The germline V gene has CDR1 SGHDT and CDR2 YYEEEE. The CDR3: CASSSTGGQETQYF. The CDR3, as DNA: TGTGCCAGCAGCTCGACAGGGGGGCAAGAGACCCAGTACTTC.

The CDR3: CAWTTSVSYNEQFF. CDR3 nucleotide sequence: TGTGCCTGGACCACTAGCGTGTCCTACAATGAGCAGTTCTTC. The chain has TRBV30 and TRBJ2-1; 7 bases agree with TRBD2. J was trimmed by 1 base and V by 4 bases; bases with no gene match: 4. Germline CDR1 reads GTSNPN; CDR2 reads SVGIG (reference sequence). The CDR3 contains 14 residues. Complete variable domain (other parts from reference TRBV30 and TRBJ2-1): SQTIHQWPATLVQPVGSPLSLECTVEGTSNPNLYWYRQAAGRGLQLLFYSVGIGQISSEVPQNLSASRPQDRQFILSSKKLLLSDSGFYLCAWTTSVSYNEQFFGPGTRLTVL.

On this clone itself: A junction boundary mismatches the germline segment, possibly from a read error. Here the CDR3 DNA reads TGTGCTAGCAGCTTAAACCAGGCTTCTGAAGCTTTCTTT. This codes for CASSLNQASEAFF. The V gene is TRBV7-7, the J gene TRBJ1-1; unclear D gene. Germline V gene data show CDR1 as SSHAT and CDR2 as FNYEAQ (reference sequence). The CDR3 runs to 13 residues.

Notes on this clone: A junction boundary mismatches the germline segment, possibly from a read error. J is TRBJ2-7 and V is TRBV2; 8 nucleotides align to TRBD2. The CDR3 length is 15 residues. Germline-derived CDR1 and CDR2 are SNHLY and FYNNEI. CDR3 residues: CVSSEALAGGYEQYF. CDR3 in DNA: TGTGTCAGCAGTGAAGCGCTTGCGGGAGGCTACGAGCAGTACTTC.

The rearrangement uses TRBV10-3 and TRBJ2-6; TRBD1 agrees at 10 bases. V lost 9 bases to trimming and J lost 3 bases; unmatched junction nucleotides: 8. There are 16 residues in the CDR3. Germline V gives CDR1 ENHRY, CDR2 SYGVKD. The DNA of the CDR3 is TGTGCCATGGCGGGACAGGGGTTAGTTGGGGCCAACGTCCTGACTTTC. This gives the protein CAMAGQGLVGANVLTF.

J is TRBJ2-1 and V is TRBV19, with 7 nucleotides matching TRBD2. V was clipped by 5 bases and J by 0 bases; unmatched bases: 4. The length of the CDR3 is 15 residues. Germline CDR1 LNHDA, CDR2 SQIVND (reference sequence). The CDR3 region is CASSLAGSSYNEQFF. CDR3 nucleotide sequence: TGTGCCAGTAGTTTAGCGGGTAGCTCCTACAATGAGCAGTTCTTC.

The chain couples TRBV14 to TRBJ2-1; D is uncertain. The CDR3 has 14 residues. Trimming removed 2 bases at V and 9 bases at J, with 14 bases between. CDR1 and CDR2 from the germline V gene are SGHDN and FVKESK. CDR3 sequence (DNA): TGTGCCAGCAGCCAAAGTTTGATGACGGGTGAGCAGTTCTTC. Translating gives CASSQSLMTGEQFF.

This clone was seen just once. This chain links TRBV19 with TRBJ2-1; possible D gene TRBD1, 6 bases. V shed 9 bases and J shed 9 bases, with 18 bases lying between them. The CDR3 is 13 residues long. From germline, CDR1 is LNHDA and CDR2 SQIVND (reference sequence). The CDR3 spells CASAETGNGEQFF. For the CDR3, the DNA is TGTGCCAGCGCCGAAACAGGGAACGGTGAGCAGTTCTTC.

This sequence joins TRBV28 and TRBJ2-1, with 13 bases aligning to TRBD2. CDR3 length equals 16 residues. The germline gives CDR1 MDHEN, CDR2 SYDVKM. V dropped 3 bases and J dropped 12; count of bases not matched to a gene: 11. The CDR3 nucleotides read TGTGCCAGCAGTTTGCCCGGGACTAGCGGGATCCATCTGCAGTTCTTC. It translates to CASSLPGTSGIHLQFF.

V gene TRBV4-1 combines with J gene TRBJ2-5; 7 bases match TRBD2. V trimming: 1 base; J trimming: 0 bases; junction bases outside the gene matches: 5. Germline values: CDR1 MGHRA, CDR2 YSYEKL. The CDR3 contains 16 residues. CDR3 sequence (DNA): TGCGCCAGCAGCCAAGGGGGGGGTCCAGACCAAGAGACCCAGTACTTC. Protein product: CASSQGGGPDQETQYF.

The rearrangement uses TRBV6-6 and TRBJ2-5; D possibly corresponds to TRBD1 (6 bases). V lost 8 bases and J lost 1, with 14 bases in between. The germline V gene encodes CDR1 MNHNY and CDR2 SVGAGI (reference sequence). The CDR3 length is 14 residues. CDR3 amino acids: CASENPGAQETQYF. In DNA form, the CDR3 reads TGTGCCAGCGAGAACCCAGGGGCCCAAGAGACCCAGTACTTC.

The chain couples TRBV5-4 to TRBJ2-7, with D possibly matching TRBD1 (5 bases). CDR3 length equals 12 residues. V gave up 4 bases and J gave up 3 bases, with 8 bases separating them. CDR1 is SGHNT and CDR2 is YYREEE in the germline V gene (reference sequence). CDR3 loop: CASSVDSYEQYF. As DNA, the CDR3 is TGTGCCAGCAGCGTTGACAGCTACGAGCAGTACTTC.

This chain joins TRBV5-1 and TRBJ2-7; TRBD1 matches at 12 bases. The CDR3 has 16 amino acids. Looked up from germline, CDR1 is SGHRS and CDR2 is YFSETQ. V lost 5 bases, J lost 5 bases, and 11 bases stayed unmatched. In DNA, the CDR3 is TGCGCCAGCAGTCTCCTGCCCGGGACAGGGGGCCACGAGCAGTACTTC. This codes for CASSLLPGTGGHEQYF.

This chain links TRBV6-5 with TRBJ2-1; D is possibly TRBD2 (6 bases). The germline V and J ends were trimmed by 6 bases and 6 bases, with 15 bases remaining between them. The germline V gene encodes CDR1 MNHEY and CDR2 SVGAGI. The CDR3 covers 14 residues. This CDR3 reads CASSHTLGGNEQFF. DNA of the CDR3: TGTGCCAGCAGCCATACGCTGGGGGGCAATGAGCAGTTCTTC.

The rearrangement uses TRBV5-1 and TRBJ2-1, with a tentative D call TRBD2 (6 bases). There are 14 residues in the CDR3. Germline CDR1 SGHRS, CDR2 YFSETQ. Trimming removed 1 base from V and 3 bases from J, with 8 bases in between. This chain's CDR3 is CASSLSGLYNEQFF. The CDR3 DNA is TGCGCCAGCAGCTTGTCGGGACTCTACAATGAGCAGTTCTTC.

V usage is TRBV2 and J usage is TRBJ2-7; the match to TRBD2 covers 7 bases. CDR1 is SNHLY and CDR2 is FYNNEI in the germline V gene. The V gene end was trimmed by 4 bases and the J gene end by 0 bases; junction bases not matched to a gene: 6. The length of the CDR3 is 15 residues. The CDR3 coding sequence is TGTGCCAGCAGTGGTGCGGGAGTGCGCTCCTACGAGCAGTACTTC. Translation: CASSGAGVRSYEQYF.